This T cell receptor beta chain was sequenced in a study of tumor and adjacent non-tumor tissue in lung cancer. Study summary: There were 11 to 12 adenocarcinoma, a couple of squamous cell carcinoma and 1 small cell lung cancer cases.

A modified ARM-PCR protocol with three rounds of nested PCR amplified TCRbeta. TCRdb re-derived calls from the multiplex PCR reads in MiXCR, one entry per CDR3 protein. The sample includes about 93,000 distinct CDR3 sequences, just over 65% seen only once; the top ten take around 16%. The CDR3 spans 13 residues. Germline CDR1 is SGHDT and CDR2 is YYEEEE. Notes on this clonotype: Its matching antigen is unknown. One junction end disagrees with the germline gene, perhaps due to a read error.

Study conclusions and caveats: TCR diversity was significantly greater in tumor than normal lung tissue.

The template was RNA from unsorted bulk tissue. What was sequenced was lung tumor tissue. The origin of this receptor is a man between 60 and 75 years old with non-small cell lung cancer. The rearrangement uses TRBV5-6 and TRBJ2-5; no reliable D call. The CDR3 sequence: CAGSPGLEETQYF. CDR3 DNA sequence: TGTGCCGGCAGCCCAGGTCTCGAAGAGACCCAGTACTTC.